Detailed here is one T cell receptor (beta chain). Its antigen is undetermined. This entry belongs to a study of cytomegalovirus exposure and HLA in healthy donors. Study overall: Clustering assigned 70% to 85% of the approximately 370 genotyped donors to the Caucasian-associated ancestry cluster.

This CDR3 spans 11 amino acids. In germline, CDR1 is DFQATT, CDR2 SNEGSKA (reference sequence). Study outcomes and limitations: Donors were assumed by presence/absence analyses to have roughly uniform sequencing depth.

13 Jbeta primers and 60 Vbeta primers were used for the PCR. Assay used: immunoSEQ multiplex PCR; TCRdb lists only in-frame clones, some missing. Of roughly 250,000 clones detected, about four fifths appear once; the ten largest clones hold over 0.3%. The TCR was taken from a girl aged 2 to 10 in good health and CMV-seronegative. The V call is TRBV20-1, the J call TRBJ1-1, with a possible D match to TRBD1 (6 bases). Input material: PBMCs. CDR3 in amino acids: CICWGRAEAFF. CDR3 bases: TGCATATGTTGGGGGCGCGCTGAAGCTTTCTTT.